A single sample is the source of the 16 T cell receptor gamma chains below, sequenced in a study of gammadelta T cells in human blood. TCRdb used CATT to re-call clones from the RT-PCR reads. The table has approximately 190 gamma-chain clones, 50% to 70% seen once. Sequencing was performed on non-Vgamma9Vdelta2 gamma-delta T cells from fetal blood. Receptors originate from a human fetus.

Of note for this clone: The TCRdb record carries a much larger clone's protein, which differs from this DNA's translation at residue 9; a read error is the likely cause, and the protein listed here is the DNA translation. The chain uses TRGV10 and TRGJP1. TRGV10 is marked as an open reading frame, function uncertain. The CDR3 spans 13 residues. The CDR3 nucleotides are TGTGCTGCGTGGGATTCCACTGGTTGTTTCAAGATATTT. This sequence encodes CAAWDSTGCFKIF.

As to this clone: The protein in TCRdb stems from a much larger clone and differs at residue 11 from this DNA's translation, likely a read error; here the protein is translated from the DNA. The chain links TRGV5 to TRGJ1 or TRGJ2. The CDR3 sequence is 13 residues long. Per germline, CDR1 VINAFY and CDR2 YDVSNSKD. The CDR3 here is CATWDRPGYKNLF. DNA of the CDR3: TGTGCCACCTGGGACAGGCCGGGATATAAGAACCTCTTT.

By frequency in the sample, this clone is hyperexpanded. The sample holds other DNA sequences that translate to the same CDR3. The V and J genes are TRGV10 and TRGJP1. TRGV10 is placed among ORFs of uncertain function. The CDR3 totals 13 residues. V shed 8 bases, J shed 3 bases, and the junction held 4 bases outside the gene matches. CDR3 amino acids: CAAWDSTGWFKIF. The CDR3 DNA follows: TGTGCTGCGTGGGATTCCACTGGTTGGTTCAAGATATTT.

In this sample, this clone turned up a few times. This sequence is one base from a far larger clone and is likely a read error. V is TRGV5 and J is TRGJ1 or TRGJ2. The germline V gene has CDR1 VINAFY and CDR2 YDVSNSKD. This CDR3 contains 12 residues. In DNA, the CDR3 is TGTACCACCTGGGACAGTTATTATAAGAAACTCTTT. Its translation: CTTWDSYYKKLF.

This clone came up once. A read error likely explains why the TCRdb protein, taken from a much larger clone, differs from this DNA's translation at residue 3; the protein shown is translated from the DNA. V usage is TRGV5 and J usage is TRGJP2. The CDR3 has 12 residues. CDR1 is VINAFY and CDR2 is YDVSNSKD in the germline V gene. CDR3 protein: CANWEVDWIKTF. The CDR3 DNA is TGTGCCAACTGGGAGGTCGATTGGATCAAGACGTTT.

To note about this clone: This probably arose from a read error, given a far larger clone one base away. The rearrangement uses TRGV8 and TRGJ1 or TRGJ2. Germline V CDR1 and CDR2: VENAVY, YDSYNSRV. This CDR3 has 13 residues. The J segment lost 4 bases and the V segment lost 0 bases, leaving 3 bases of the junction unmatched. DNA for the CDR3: TGTGCCACCTGGGATAGGCCGTATTATAAGAAACTCTTT. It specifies CATWDRPYYKKLF.

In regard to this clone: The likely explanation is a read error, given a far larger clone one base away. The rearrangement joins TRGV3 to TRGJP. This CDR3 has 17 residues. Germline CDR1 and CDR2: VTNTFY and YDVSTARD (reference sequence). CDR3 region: CATWDRPGELCKKIKVF. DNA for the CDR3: TGTGCCACCTGGGACAGGCCAGGCGAGTTGTGCAAAAAAATCAAGGTATTT.

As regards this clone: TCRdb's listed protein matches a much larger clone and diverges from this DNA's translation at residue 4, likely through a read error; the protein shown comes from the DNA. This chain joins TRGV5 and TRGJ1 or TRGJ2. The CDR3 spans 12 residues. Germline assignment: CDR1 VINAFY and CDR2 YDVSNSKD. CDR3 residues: CATCDSYYKKLF. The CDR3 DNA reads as TGTGCCACCTGTGACAGTTATTATAAGAAACTCTTT.

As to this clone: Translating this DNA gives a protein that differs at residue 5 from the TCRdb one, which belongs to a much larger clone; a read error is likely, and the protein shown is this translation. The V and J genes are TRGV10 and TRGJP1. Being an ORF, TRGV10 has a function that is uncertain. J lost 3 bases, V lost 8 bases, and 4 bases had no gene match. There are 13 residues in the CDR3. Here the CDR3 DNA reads TGTGCTGCGTGGAATTCCACTGGTTGGTTCAAGATATTT. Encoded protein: CAAWNSTGWFKIF.

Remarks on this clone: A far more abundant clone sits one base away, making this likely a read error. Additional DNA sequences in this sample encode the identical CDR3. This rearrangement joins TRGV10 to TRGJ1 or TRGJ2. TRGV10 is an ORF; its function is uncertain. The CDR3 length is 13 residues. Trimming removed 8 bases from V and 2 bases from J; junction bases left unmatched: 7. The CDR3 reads CAAWDSHYYKKLF. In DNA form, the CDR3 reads TGTGCTGCGTGGGATTCTCATTATTATAAGAAACTCTTT.

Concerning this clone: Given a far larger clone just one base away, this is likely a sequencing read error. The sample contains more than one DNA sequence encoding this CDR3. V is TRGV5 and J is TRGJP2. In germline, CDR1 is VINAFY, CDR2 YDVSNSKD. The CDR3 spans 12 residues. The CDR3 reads CATWEVDWIKTF. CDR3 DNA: TGTGCCACCTGGGAGGTCGATTGGATCAAAACGTTT.

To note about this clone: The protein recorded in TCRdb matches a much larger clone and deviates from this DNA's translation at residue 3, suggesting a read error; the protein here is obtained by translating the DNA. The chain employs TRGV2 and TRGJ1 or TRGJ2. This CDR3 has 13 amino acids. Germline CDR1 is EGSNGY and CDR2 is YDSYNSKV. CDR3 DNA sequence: TGTGCCCCCTGGGACCCCAGGGGTTATAAGAAACTCTTT. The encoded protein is CAPWDPRGYKKLF.

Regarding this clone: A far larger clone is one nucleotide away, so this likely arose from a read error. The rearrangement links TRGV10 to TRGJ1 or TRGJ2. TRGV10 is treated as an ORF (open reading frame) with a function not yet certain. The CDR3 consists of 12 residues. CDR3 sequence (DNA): TGTACTGCGTGGGATTATTATTATAAGAAACTCTTT. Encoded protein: CTAWDYYYKKLF.

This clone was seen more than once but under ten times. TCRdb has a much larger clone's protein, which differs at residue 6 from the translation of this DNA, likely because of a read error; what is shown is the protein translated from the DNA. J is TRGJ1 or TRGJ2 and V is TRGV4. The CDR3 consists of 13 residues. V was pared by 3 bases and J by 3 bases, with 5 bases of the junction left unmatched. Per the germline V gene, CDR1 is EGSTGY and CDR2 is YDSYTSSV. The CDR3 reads CATWDLLYYKKLF. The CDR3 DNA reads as TGTGCCACCTGGGATCTCCTTTATTATAAGAAACTCTTT.

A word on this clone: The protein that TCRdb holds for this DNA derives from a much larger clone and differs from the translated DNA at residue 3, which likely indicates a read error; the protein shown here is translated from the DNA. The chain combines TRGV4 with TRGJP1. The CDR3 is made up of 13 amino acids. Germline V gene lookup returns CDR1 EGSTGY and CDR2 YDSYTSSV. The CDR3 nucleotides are TGTGCCATCTGGGATGGCACTGGTTGGTTCAAGATATTT. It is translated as CAIWDGTGWFKIF.

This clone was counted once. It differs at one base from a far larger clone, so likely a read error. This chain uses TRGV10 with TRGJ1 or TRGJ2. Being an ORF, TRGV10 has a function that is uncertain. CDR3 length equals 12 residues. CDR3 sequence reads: CAAWDYYYKKLF. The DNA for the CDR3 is TGTGCCGCGTGGGATTATTATTATAAGAAACTCTTT.